The 18 T cell receptor beta chains below all came from one sample that was sequenced in a study of healthy donors' naive CD4 and CD8 T cells (dated by TCRdb to the mid-2010s). Sequencing was performed on a 454 GS FLX Titanium. A previously published linear amplification protocol was used to build the TCR libraries, starting from roughly 500 ng of total RNA. TCRdb reprocessing: public reads trimmed at Q25 with fastp, clones called with MiXCR, in-frame beta chains kept. Rows matching on CDR3 protein sequence are summarized as one entry with the most common DNA and genes. The sample data list approximately 180,000 distinct CDR3 sequences, and over 60% of these were observed just once. The ten largest clones capture roughly 2.4% of the sample. Input material: naive CD4+ and CD8+ T cells sorted from blood, pooled from several donors. Interpreted using the paper, the cell subset or site label stands for: FACS-sorted naive CD4+ (CD45RO-CD45RA+) and naive CD8+ (CD45RA+CD27bright) T cells. Receptors originate from a pool of human donors in good health; the sample pools cells from several healthy donors.

This chain links TRBV4-1 with TRBJ2-5; 8 bases map to TRBD1. V lost 5 bases to trimming and J lost 7 bases; unmatched junction nucleotides: 12. CDR1 and CDR2 from the germline V gene are MGHRA and YSYEKL. There are 15 residues in the CDR3. CDR3 coding DNA: TGCGCCAGCAGCGACGACAGGGGCGGCGGAGGGACCCAGTACTTC. It specifies CASSDDRGGGGTQYF.

The chain carries TRBV5-5 and TRBJ1-1; D not resolved. Germline lookup yields CDR1 SGHKS and CDR2 YYEKEE (reference sequence). V was shortened by 3 bases and J by 2 bases, with 8 bases between the two germline ends. The CDR3 extends over 13 amino acids. The CDR3 region is CASSSGLNTEAFF. The CDR3, as DNA: TGTGCCAGCAGCTCCGGACTAAACACTGAAGCTTTCTTT. The variable domain in full, with the rest retrieved from reference TRBV5-5 and TRBJ1-1, is DAGVTQSPTHLIKTRGQQVTLRCSPISGHKSVSWYQQVLGQGPQFIFQYYEKEERGRGNFPDRFSARQFPNYSSELNVNALLLGDSALYLCASSSGLNTEAFFGQGTRLTVV.

The chain links TRBV19 to TRBJ1-3; TRBD1 is a possible D gene (5 bases). V lost 5 bases and J lost 4, with 24 bases in between. Germline V CDR1 and CDR2: LNHDA, SQIVND (reference sequence). This CDR3 comprises 18 residues. The CDR3 DNA sequence: TGTGCCAGTAGTGAGCCCATCGGATATGGGGCGCGGGGAAACACCATATATTTT. Translation: CASSEPIGYGARGNTIYF.

CDR3 DNA sequence: TGTGCCAGTAGTTTCCGGGACATGCTTGTTAGCAATCAGCCCCAGCATTTT. Amino acids: CASSFRDMLVSNQPQHF. This sequence joins TRBV19 and TRBJ1-5; tentative D call: TRBD1 (6 bases). V was trimmed by 5 bases and J by 0 bases, leaving 17 bases between them. The CDR3 runs to 17 residues. The germline CDR1 and CDR2 sequences are LNHDA and SQIVND (reference sequence).

This clonotype was picked up one time. This rearrangement joins TRBV4-2 to TRBJ1-1, with 8 bases matching TRBD1. Per the germline V gene, CDR1 is LGHNA and CDR2 is YNFKEQ. This CDR3 region has 14 residues. V shed 1 base and J 5 bases; nucleotides not matched to a gene: 3. CDR3 sequence (DNA): TGTGCCAGCAGCCAAGTAACAGGGGGGACTGAAGCTTTCTTT. Translated: CASSQVTGGTEAFF.

This chain joins TRBV10-3 and TRBJ1-1; a possible D gene is TRBD1 (6 bases). The CDR3 is 15 residues long. Germline V gene data show CDR1 as ENHRY and CDR2 as SYGVKD. Trimming took 2 bases from V and 0 from J, leaving 10 bases between them. The CDR3 region is CAISEPGHLNTEAFF. CDR3 sequence (DNA): TGTGCCATCAGTGAGCCGGGACACCTGAACACTGAAGCTTTCTTT.

The chain has TRBV5-1 and TRBJ2-1; 9 bases match TRBD2. J was trimmed by 5 bases and V by 0 bases; bases with no gene match: 6. The CDR3 is 16 amino acids. Germline assignment: CDR1 SGHRS and CDR2 YFSETQ. Written as DNA, the CDR3 is TGCGCCAGCAGCTTGGGTGCTAGCGGGGACCACAATGAGCAGTTCTTC. The encoded protein is CASSLGASGDHNEQFF.

V gene TRBV18 combines with J gene TRBJ1-3, with D perhaps TRBD1 (5 bases). CDR1 and CDR2 from the germline V gene are KGHSH and LQKENI. V was clipped by 5 bases and J by 2 bases, with 10 bases between them. The CDR3 loop spans 14 amino acids. The CDR3 sequence is CASSFGGTGNTIYF. The CDR3 nucleotides are TGTGCCAGCTCATTCGGGGGGACTGGAAACACCATATATTTT.

The rearrangement joins TRBV5-5 to TRBJ2-5; 9 positions match TRBD1. CDR3 length equals 17 residues. Germline CDR1 and CDR2: SGHKS and YYEKEE (reference sequence). With 0 bases clipped from V and 2 bases from J, the junction kept 8 bases outside the gene matches. Here the CDR3 reads CASSLVGQGLIQETQYF. In nucleotides, the CDR3 is TGTGCCAGCAGCTTGGTGGGACAGGGACTAATTCAAGAGACCCAGTACTTC.

The chain combines TRBV2 with TRBJ1-3; tentative D call: TRBD1 (6 bases). V was cut by 8 bases and J by 2 bases, with 10 bases left in between. This CDR3 is built from 13 residues. The germline CDR1 and CDR2 sequences are SNHLY and FYNNEI. CDR3 amino acids: CASGGSPGNTIYF. CDR3 DNA: TGTGCCAGCGGGGGCTCCCCTGGAAACACCATATATTTT.

The chain couples TRBV10-3 to TRBJ2-3, with D perhaps TRBD2 (6 bases). The CDR3 sequence is 15 residues long. The V gene's germline CDR1 is ENHRY and CDR2 SYGVKD. V lost 4 bases and J lost 6, with 17 bases in between. CDR3 sequence reads: CAISVTSRLSDTQYF. The CDR3 nucleotides read TGTGCCATCAGTGTGACTAGTCGTCTTTCCGATACGCAGTATTTT.

The chain carries TRBV5-8 and TRBJ2-1, with 12 bases lining up with TRBD2. The length of the CDR3 is 13 residues. Unmatched junction bases numbered 6, after V lost 8 bases and J lost 9 bases. The germline CDR1 and CDR2 sequences are SGHTS and YDEGEE. The CDR3 sequence is CASLLAGGIEQFF. Here the CDR3 DNA reads TGTGCCAGTCTCCTAGCGGGAGGGATTGAGCAGTTCTTC.

The V gene is TRBV5-5, the J gene TRBJ1-1, with D perhaps TRBD1 (5 bases). The CDR3 spans 15 residues. Trimming removed 0 bases from V and 1 base from J, with 10 bases in between. Germline V gene sequence: CDR1 SGHKS, CDR2 YYEKEE (reference sequence). The CDR3 DNA follows: TGTGCCAGCAGCTTGGCGGGACTGACGAACACTGAAGCTTTCTTT. Translation gives CASSLAGLTNTEAFF.

This chain connects TRBV29-1 to TRBJ1-1, with D unclear. With 7 bases removed from V and 1 base from J, the gap between germline ends came to 19 bases. The CDR3 is 15 amino acids. Germline V gives CDR1 SQVTM, CDR2 ANQGSEA. The CDR3 is CSALDAGGPNTEAFF. CDR3 nucleotides: TGCAGCGCCCTTGATGCCGGTGGGCCGAACACTGAAGCTTTCTTT.

This chain connects TRBV5-4 to TRBJ2-7; either TRBD1 or TRBD2 may supply D (5 bases each). CDR3 length: 15 residues. Trimming cost V 4 bases and J 6 bases, with 20 bases left between them. The germline gives CDR1 SGHNT, CDR2 YYREEE (reference sequence). In nucleotides, the CDR3 is TGTGCCAGCAGCCGGCATTCAGGGAGTAGCTCCGAGCAGTACTTC. Translating it yields CASSRHSGSSSEQYF. Combining the CDR3 with reference TRBV5-4 and TRBJ2-7 gives the whole variable domain ETGVTQSPTHLIKTRGQQVTLRCSSQSGHNTVSWYQQALGQGPQFIFQYYREEENGRGNFPPRFSGLQFPNYSSELNVNALELDDSALYLCASSRHSGSSSEQYFGPGTRLTVT.

The gene calls are TRBV29-1 and TRBJ2-7; 8 nucleotides line up with TRBD1. From germline, CDR1 is SQVTM and CDR2 ANQGSEA. The ends lost 4 bases at V and 5 bases at J; junction bases unmatched: 7. This CDR3 has 13 amino acids. DNA of the CDR3: TGCAGCGTTGTTCGGACAGGGACCGACGAGCAGTACTTC. This codes for CSVVRTGTDEQYF.

V gene TRBV5-4 combines with J gene TRBJ2-1; TRBD2 matches at 9 bases. Per germline, CDR1 SGHNT and CDR2 YYREEE (reference sequence). The length of the CDR3 is 14 residues. V shed 4 bases, J shed 8 bases, and the junction held 7 bases outside the gene matches. This CDR3 is CASSLGGLADEQFF. For the CDR3, the DNA is TGTGCCAGCAGCCTCGGGGGACTAGCAGATGAGCAGTTCTTC.

This chain connects TRBV29-1 to TRBJ2-1, with a tentative D call TRBD1 (6 bases). This CDR3 is built from 12 residues. Trimming cost V 6 bases and J 7 bases, with 13 bases left between them. Germline values: CDR1 SQVTM, CDR2 ANQGSEA. The CDR3 protein is CSVLQGWNEQFF. CDR3 coding DNA: TGCAGCGTCTTACAGGGCTGGAATGAGCAGTTCTTC.